Listed here are 7 T cell receptor beta chains from one sample, sequenced in a study of cytomegalovirus exposure and HLA in healthy donors. This PCR relied on a set of 60 Vbeta primers and 13 Jbeta primers. The data were produced by immunoSEQ multiplex PCR, yet TCRdb's version contains in-frame clones alone and is incomplete. The sample lists about 140,000 clones, 78% occurring once. Sequenced: PBMCs. The receptors originated from a female donor in good health and CMV-seronegative.

The chain couples TRBV5-1 to TRBJ2-1; 14 bases agree with TRBD2. V gave up 5 bases and J gave up 9 bases; unmatched junction bases: 7. The CDR3 loop spans 15 amino acids. Germline lookup yields CDR1 SGHRS and CDR2 YFSETQ. CDR3 residues: CASRKGTSGGPEQFF. CDR3 DNA sequence: TGCGCCAGCAGGAAAGGGACTAGCGGGGGCCCTGAGCAGTTCTTC.

This chain uses TRBV7-8 with TRBJ2-5; TRBD1 is a possible D gene (6 bases). Judging by the DNA end, TRBJ2-7 fits better; the J call may be wrong. CDR3 length: 14 residues. Germline-derived CDR1 and CDR2 are SGHVS and FQNEAQ. CDR3 loop: CASSPGTFPYEQYF. As DNA, the CDR3 is TGTGCCAGCAGCCCCGGGACATTCCCCTACGAGCAGTACTTC.

V gene TRBV4-1 combines with J gene TRBJ2-7; tentatively, D is TRBD2 (6 bases). The CDR3 contains 15 residues. Germline CDR1 and CDR2: MGHRA and YSYEKL. V gave up 4 bases and J gave up 0 bases, with 13 bases separating them. The CDR3 here is CASSPESGLSYEQYF. The DNA of the CDR3 is TGCGCCAGCAGCCCTGAAAGCGGGCTCTCCTACGAGCAGTACTTC.

The chain has TRBV6-1 and TRBJ2-7; D may be TRBD2 (6 bases). Trimming shortened V by 6 bases and J by 1 base, and 16 bases separated the two germline ends. Germline CDR1 and CDR2: MNHNS and SASEGT. This CDR3 comprises 15 residues. CDR3 coding DNA: TGTGCCAGCAGGGGGTCCGGGACTCCGTCCTACGAGCAGTACTTC. Translating it yields CASRGSGTPSYEQYF.

CDR3 sequence (DNA): TGTGCCAGCAGACTCGACGGGACTCCCCTGTCAGGCTCCTACGAGCAGTACTTC. Its protein is CASRLDGTPLSGSYEQYF. The chain is built from TRBV27 and TRBJ2-7; D possibly corresponds to TRBD2 (6 bases). V shed 6 bases and J shed 0 bases, with 24 bases lying between them. Germline V CDR1 and CDR2: MNHEY, SMNVEV (reference sequence). The CDR3 runs 18 residues.

This clone has just a few counts. The chain recombines TRBV5-1 with TRBJ1-1; D is ambiguous. The germline V and J ends were trimmed by 0 bases and 5 bases, with 8 bases remaining between them. The CDR3 sequence is 13 residues long. Germline CDR1 reads SGHRS; CDR2 reads YFSETQ. The CDR3 spells CASSLDFGTEAFF. The CDR3 region has the DNA TGCGCCAGCAGCTTGGATTTCGGGACTGAAGCTTTCTTT.

The DNA of the CDR3 is TGTGCCAGCAGCTGGACAGGTGGGGAGCAGTACTTC. Residues: CASSWTGGEQYF. This chain uses TRBV5-4 with TRBJ2-7, with 7 bases fitting TRBD1. V shed 3 bases and J 7 bases; nucleotides not matched to a gene: 4. The CDR3 has 12 residues. Looked up from germline, CDR1 is SGHNT and CDR2 is YYREEE (reference sequence). The whole variable domain, remainder taken from reference TRBV5-4 and TRBJ2-7, is ETGVTQSPTHLIKTRGQQVTLRCSSQSGHNTVSWYQQALGQGPQFIFQYYREEENGRGNFPPRFSGLQFPNYSSELNVNALELDDSALYLCASSWTGGEQYFGPGTRLTVT.